This is a list of T cell receptor beta chains from one sample in a study of shared clonotypes between healthy human individuals. Profiled with immunoSEQ multiplex PCR; TCRdb holds only in-frame clones, not every one. The data show approximately 1.1 million clones, 75% to 85% seen once. Sequencing used memory CD4+ T cells from PBMCs. Receptor source: a man aged 18 to 30 in good health. Some clones in this sample may be carry-over from other donors' samples. CDR3s include the opening cysteine and the closing phenylalanine or tryptophan. A D gene is named only where the DNA matches it firmly. A row's size may be missing; if present it is once, few, many or a size class.

v_gene	abundance	d_gene	len	j_gene	CDR3nt	CDR3aa
TRBV7-2	-	-	13	TRBJ2-7	TGTGCCAGCAGCTCGGAGGGGGCGCGCGAGCAGTACTTC	CASSSEGAREQYF
TRBV5-4	-	TRBD1	16	TRBJ2-2	TGTGCCAGCAGCTTAAAGGGACAGATGAACACCGGGGAGCTGTTTTTT	CASSLKGQMNTGELFF
TRBV7-3	few	TRBD1	13	TRBJ2-3	TGTGCCAGCAGCCAACAGGGGACAGATACGCAGTATTTT	CASSQQGTDTQYF
TRBV28	-	-	14	TRBJ1-4	TGTGCCAGCACCGTGGGTGGTTCTAATGAAAAACTGTTTTTT	CASTVGGSNEKLFF
TRBV6-6	once	TRBD2	13	TRBJ2-7	TGTGCCAGCTCTAGCAGCGGGAGGGAAGAGCAGTACTTC	CASSSSGREEQYF
TRBV25-1	many	-	13	TRBJ1-2	TGTGCCAGCAGGGCGGACAGAGGATATGGCTACACCTTC	CASRADRGYGYTF
TRBV5-8	few	-	13	TRBJ1-2	TGTGCCAGCAGCTTGACGCAGGGATATGGCTACACCTTC	CASSLTQGYGYTF
TRBV29-1	-	-	13	TRBJ2-5	TGCAGCGTGATGGCCGTGGGGCAAGAGACCCAGTACTTC	CSVMAVGQETQYF
TRBV5-1	-	TRBD2	16	TRBJ2-3	TGCGCCAGCAGCCGCCGGACTAGCGGGAGCACAGATACGCAGTATTTT	CASSRRTSGSTDTQYF
TRBV10-3	-	-	13	TRBJ1-1	TGTGCCATCAGTGTACAGGGGAACACTGAAGCTTTCTTT	CAISVQGNTEAFF
TRBV19	once	TRBD2	14	TRBJ2-5	TGTGCCAGTAGTATCCCCGGGACTAGTGAGACCCAGTACTTC	CASSIPGTSETQYF
TRBV7-3	-	-	15	TRBJ1-6	TGTGCCAGCAGCTTCTTCGCCTCAGGGAATTCACCCCTCCACTTT	CASSFFASGNSPLHF
TRBV2	few	TRBD1	16	TRBJ1-1	TGTGCCAGCAGGGGACCGGGACAGAGAACAAACACTGAAGCTTTCTTT	CASRGPGQRTNTEAFF
TRBV19	-	TRBD1	15	TRBJ2-2	TGTGCCAGTAGTAGGGGGACAGGGAGCACCGGGGAGCTGTTTTTT	CASSRGTGSTGELFF
TRBV7-3	once	TRBD1	17	TRBJ1-1	TGTGCCAGCAGCTTAACGAGGGGGACAGGGAAGTTTACTGAAGCTTTCTTT	CASSLTRGTGKFTEAFF
TRBV30	-	TRBD1	18	TRBJ1-5	TGTGCCTGGAGCTACCCGGGGGACAGTTCAGGCAGCAATCAGCCCCAGCATTTT	CAWSYPGDSSGSNQPQHF
TRBV28	-	TRBD1	16	TRBJ1-3	TGTGCCAGCACCCAGGGGGGTTCACGGGCTGGAAACACCATATATTTT	CASTQGGSRAGNTIYF
TRBV28	-	TRBD1	14	TRBJ1-2	TGTGCCAGCAGTTCATCAGGGGGCGCGAGGGGCTACACCTTC	CASSSSGGARGYTF
TRBV2	-	-	15	TRBJ1-2	TGTGCCAGCAGTCAAATGGGGGAACCGAACTATGGCTACACCTTC	CASSQMGEPNYGYTF
TRBV7-9	once	-	15	TRBJ1-1	TGTGCCAGCAGCAACACCCGACGAGCCTGGCTGGGGCTCTCATTT	CASSNTRRAWLGLSF
TRBV9	-	TRBD2	18	TRBJ2-3	TGTGCCAGCAGTCCTGGGGGGCTAGCGGGAGGAACGACAGATACGCAGTATTTT	CASSPGGLAGGTTDTQYF
TRBV28	-	-	13	TRBJ1-1	TGTGCCAGCAGAACAGGCTTTTACACTGAAGCTTTCTTT	CASRTGFYTEAFF
TRBV9	-	-	13	TRBJ1-2	TGTGCCAGCAGCGTTATGCAGGGCTATGGCTACACCTTC	CASSVMQGYGYTF
TRBV30	-	-	13	TRBJ2-7	TGTGCCTTGAGGGGGGACAGACGCTACGAGCAGTACTTC	CALRGDRRYEQYF
TRBV27	-	TRBD2	16	TRBJ2-5	TGTGCCAGCAGTTTACTAGCGGGAGGGACCCGGGGGACCCAGTACTTC	CASSLLAGGTRGTQYF
TRBV30	-	-	13	TRBJ1-1	TGTGCCTGGAGTGAGGGGCAGGGGAGAGGAGCTTTCTTT	CAWSEGQGRGAFF
TRBV28	once	-	14	TRBJ1-4	TGTGCCAGCAGTTTGGACAGAGAAAATGAAAAACTGTTTTTT	CASSLDRENEKLFF